A selection of T cell receptor beta chains follows, all from one sample in a study of shared clonotypes between healthy human individuals. Data came from immunoSEQ multiplex PCR; TCRdb stores just in-frame clones and leaves some out. The sample lists fewer than 3 million clones; roughly 92% were seen once. The specimen was naive CD4+ T cells from PBMCs. The receptor set was obtained from a man younger than 35 in good health. Some clones in this sample may be carry-over from other donors' samples. The conserved cysteine and the conserved F or W are not part of the CDR3 here. Each record gives: CDR3 protein, clone size, V gene, J gene. Clone size, where shown, is once, few, many, or a class for clones that have expanded.

CDR3 protein: ASSRTGTSGNTIY; clone size: once; V gene: TRBV5-1; J gene: TRBJ1-3
CDR3 protein: ASSAGQGAWEKLF; clone size: once; V gene: TRBV5-5; J gene: TRBJ1-4
CDR3 protein: AWNAMIGTSGLSTDTQY; clone size: -; V gene: TRBV30; J gene: TRBJ2-3
CDR3 protein: ASSLRTRDAQF; clone size: -; V gene: TRBV5-1; J gene: TRBJ2-1
CDR3 protein: ASSEGSVSSGNTIY; clone size: -; V gene: TRBV7-2; J gene: TRBJ1-3
CDR3 protein: ASRLTGGQYETQY; clone size: -; V gene: TRBV5-1; J gene: TRBJ2-5
CDR3 protein: ASSFREGTEAF; clone size: few; V gene: TRBV7-3; J gene: TRBJ1-1
CDR3 protein: ASSSRRSRALKTQY; clone size: -; V gene: TRBV7-7; J gene: TRBJ2-5
CDR3 protein: ASSLVGVNTEAF; clone size: -; V gene: TRBV7-2; J gene: TRBJ1-1
CDR3 protein: ASRNSGRASDTQY; clone size: -; V gene: TRBV6-5; J gene: TRBJ2-3
CDR3 protein: ASSVGSWQGLNYGYT; clone size: -; V gene: TRBV9; J gene: TRBJ1-2
CDR3 protein: ASSGRGGEKLF; clone size: -; V gene: TRBV5-1; J gene: TRBJ1-4
CDR3 protein: ASSQTYPKSSYNEQF; clone size: -; V gene: TRBV4-2; J gene: TRBJ2-1
CDR3 protein: ASSAYRVSGELF; clone size: -; V gene: TRBV7-2; J gene: TRBJ2-2
CDR3 protein: ASSATGENYGYT; clone size: -; V gene: TRBV7-9; J gene: TRBJ1-2